Included here is one T cell receptor (beta chain) sequence, with context. Its target is not known. These data come from a study of PD-1 blockade in classical Hodgkin lymphoma. The study's findings and limits: Reasons behind the repertoire differences stay unclear, perhaps disease activity or earlier therapy. At C4D1, TCR diversity had climbed significantly for CD4+ cells, though not for CD8+ cells. Complete responders' baseline diversity resembled that of newly diagnosed patients.

Trimming removed 3 bases at V and 9 bases at J, with 21 bases between. Germline assignment: CDR1 SGHKS and CDR2 YYEKEE (reference sequence). CDR3 length: 15 amino acids. There was relapse after autologous stem cell transplantation in every patient, and there was variation in brentuximab vedotin exposure. Best outcomes ranged across complete response, partial response and progressive disease. TCRdb's copy holds only in-frame clones and misses some; the assay was immunoSEQ multiplex PCR. The sample holds about 97,000 clones, approximately 80% seen once. The specimen was peripheral blood mononuclear cells (PBMCs), collected at baseline. The TCR originated in a human donor with classical Hodgkin lymphoma. The V call is TRBV5-5, the J call TRBJ1-1; a possible D gene is TRBD1 (6 bases). CDR3 DNA sequence: TGTGCCAGCAGCTGGAACTCAGGGGCAGGACGTCAAGCTTTCTTT. This gives the protein CASSWNSGAGRQAFF.